The 3 T cell receptor beta chains given below trace back to one sample, sequenced in a study of blood T cell repertoires in COVID-19. Clones were read by immunoSEQ multiplex PCR, and TCRdb kept only the in-frame ones, dropping some. The repertoire has around 400,000 clones, around 83% of them found once; the top ten carry about 4.9%. Material: PBMCs or T cells enriched from blood (not recorded which). The source is a woman aged 45-60 years who had recovered from COVID-19.

V and J are TRBV19 and TRBJ2-1; TRBD2 agrees at 12 bases. Germline assignment: CDR1 LNHDA and CDR2 SQIVND (reference sequence). The CDR3 loop spans 17 amino acids. Trimming took 7 bases from V and 7 from J; bases not matched to a gene: 14. Here the CDR3 DNA reads TGTGCCAGTAAACCTAGCGGGGGGGTGAAGTCCGCGAATGAGCAGTTCTTC. Its translation is CASKPSGGVKSANEQFF.

This chain links TRBV5-5 with TRBJ1-3; a possible D gene is TRBD1 (5 bases). Between the trimmed V and J ends, which lost 2 bases and 11 bases, there was a span of 14 bases. CDR3 length equals 13 residues. Germline CDR1 is SGHKS and CDR2 is YYEKEE (reference sequence). The chain's CDR3 is CASSFGPDTAIYF. CDR3 sequence (DNA): TGTGCCAGCAGCTTTGGGCCGGACACAGCCATATATTTT.

About this clone: The junction shows a germline mismatch at one end, possibly a read error. J is TRBJ1-4 and V is TRBV2; D may be TRBD1 (5 bases). The CDR3 sequence is 11 residues long. Germline CDR1 is SNHLY and CDR2 is FYNNEI. The CDR3 region is CASSPGGLGVF. The DNA of the CDR3 is TGTGCCAGCAGTCCCGGCGGCCTAGGGGTTTTT.